This T cell receptor (beta chain) is from a study of response to subunit inactivated influenza vaccine. The V and J ends lost 8 bases and 4 bases respectively, with 21 bases between them. The germline gives CDR1 MDHEN, CDR2 SYDVKM. This CDR3 spans 16 amino acids. Study-level findings and limits: Few new T cells, the authors suggested, are recruited by each seasonal influenza vaccination.

TCRdb independently ran MiXCR on the RT-PCR reads; one entry per CDR3 protein. This sample yields about 580,000 distinct CDR3 sequences, of which roughly 15% are seen a single time; 11% belongs to the top ten. This clonotype was counted a few times. Antigen specificity is unknown. The TCR originated in a man in his fifties who received an inactivated influenza vaccine. This material consisted of PBMCs from blood, taken about 12 days after vaccination. The rearrangement uses TRBV28 and TRBJ2-1, with a weak D call TRBD1 (5 bases). CDR3 in DNA: TGTGCCAGCGTCTCAAGCCAGGGCAACCGGTACAATGAGCAGTTCTTC. Its translation is CASVSSQGNRYNEQFF. The variable domain in full, with the rest retrieved from reference TRBV28 and TRBJ2-1, is DVKVTQSSRYLVKRTGEKVFLECVQDMDHENMFWYRQDPGLGLRLIYFSYDVKMKEKGDIPEGYSVSREKKERFSLILESASTNQTSMYLCASVSSQGNRYNEQFFGPGTRLTVL.